Below, 32 T cell receptor beta chains from the same sample are listed, as sequenced in a study of blood T cell repertoires in COVID-19. Produced via immunoSEQ multiplex PCR; TCRdb's table is partial and in-frame only. The sample includes approximately 40,000 clones, 89% of them seen just once. The sample comprised peripheral blood. The receptors shown here come from a human donor in a cohort sampled during active COVID-19.

This clone was counted only a few times. The chain uses TRBV5-1 and TRBJ1-6; D is perhaps TRBD1 (5 bases). Trimming removed 5 bases from V and 8 bases from J, with 11 bases in between. Per germline, CDR1 SGHRS and CDR2 YFSETQ. The CDR3 runs to 13 residues. CDR3 coding DNA: TGCGCCAGCAGTCTCGGGGGTCATTCACCCCTCCACTTT. Protein product: CASSLGGHSPLHF.

This chain joins TRBV24-1 and TRBJ1-5; the D gene is possibly TRBD1 (5 bases). The CDR3 consists of 14 residues. V was trimmed by 3 bases and J by 2 bases, leaving 7 bases between them. Germline CDR1 and CDR2: KGHDR and SFDVKD. This CDR3 is CATSDGGGNQPQHF. The CDR3 DNA is TGTGCCACCAGTGATGGGGGGGGCAATCAGCCCCAGCATTTT.

This clone was counted a single time. The rearrangement links TRBV28 to TRBJ1-1; the match to TRBD1 covers 8 bases. The CDR3 contains 14 residues. The V segment lost 2 bases and the J segment 6 bases; nucleotides outside the gene matches: 5. In germline, CDR1 is MDHEN, CDR2 SYDVKM. The DNA for the CDR3 is TGTGCCAGCAGTTTACGGACAGGGAAGGCTGAAGCTTTCTTT. The encoded protein is CASSLRTGKAEAFF.

This clone was counted between two and nine times. The rearrangement joins TRBV5-5 to TRBJ2-6; TRBD1 matches 10 bases. V dropped 0 bases and J dropped 1; count of bases not matched to a gene: 7. Looked up from germline, CDR1 is SGHKS and CDR2 is YYEKEE (reference sequence). The CDR3 consists of 19 residues. Here the CDR3 reads CASSLVSWGQGSGANVLTF. As DNA, the CDR3 is TGTGCCAGCAGCTTGGTATCTTGGGGACAGGGGTCTGGGGCCAACGTCCTGACTTTC. Supplemented by reference TRBV5-5 and TRBJ2-6, the full variable domain reads DAGVTQSPTHLIKTRGQQVTLRCSPISGHKSVSWYQQVLGQGPQFIFQYYEKEERGRGNFPDRFSARQFPNYSSELNVNALLLGDSALYLCASSLVSWGQGSGANVLTFGAGSRLTVL.

The chain couples TRBV28 to TRBJ1-5; no firm D call. V was shortened by 3 bases and J by 5 bases, with 5 bases between the two germline ends. Germline V gene lookup returns CDR1 MDHEN and CDR2 SYDVKM. The CDR3 sequence is 12 residues long. The DNA for the CDR3 is TGTGCCAGCAGTTTCGGGTATCAGCCCCAGCATTTT. Translation gives CASSFGYQPQHF.

The rearrangement links TRBV4-3 to TRBJ2-2; 12 bases are a match to TRBD1. The CDR3 runs to 18 residues. The germline CDR1 and CDR2 sequences are LGHNA and YSLEER. V dropped 4 bases and J dropped 7; count of bases not matched to a gene: 13. This CDR3 reads CASSPKEGGQGAGGELFF. The DNA for the CDR3 is TGCGCCAGCAGCCCCAAGGAGGGGGGACAGGGGGCGGGCGGGGAGCTGTTTTTT.

CDR3 bases: TGTGCCAGCAGCTCGAGGGGCAGGGGACGGTATGGCTACACCTTC. Residues: CASSSRGRGRYGYTF. This chain connects TRBV5-6 to TRBJ1-2; TRBD1 is a possible D gene (6 bases). The germline V gene has CDR1 SGHDT and CDR2 YYEEEE. The V end lost 3 bases, the J end lost 5 bases, and 17 bases lay between the germline ends. This CDR3 is built from 15 residues.

The CDR3 bases are TGTGCCATCAGTGACGGGGCCTACGAGCAGTACTTC. It yields the protein CAISDGAYEQYF. V usage is TRBV10-3 and J usage is TRBJ2-7; perhaps TRBD2 as D (5 bases). Trimming shortened V by 3 bases and J by 2 bases, and 5 bases separated the two germline ends. This CDR3 has 12 amino acids. The germline CDR1 and CDR2 sequences are ENHRY and SYGVKD.

This chain links TRBV27 with TRBJ2-3; TRBD2 matches 10 bases. Germline V gene lookup returns CDR1 MNHEY and CDR2 SMNVEV (reference sequence). The ends lost 6 bases at V and 5 bases at J; junction bases unmatched: 11. CDR3 size: 16 residues. Here the CDR3 DNA reads TGTGCCAGCAGCCCCGGAAATAGCGGGGGGATAGATACGCAGTATTTT. Translated: CASSPGNSGGIDTQYF.

The gene calls are TRBV19 and TRBJ2-1; TRBD2 matches at 8 bases. This CDR3 spans 15 amino acids. With V trimmed by 3 bases and J by 8 bases, 9 bases remained unmatched. The germline gives CDR1 LNHDA, CDR2 SQIVND (reference sequence). CDR3 nucleotide sequence: TGTGCCAGTAGTATCCCGGGACTAGGGGGGGATGAGCAGTTCTTC. It specifies CASSIPGLGGDEQFF.

The V and J genes are TRBV15 and TRBJ2-4; 7 bases align to TRBD2. CDR1 and CDR2 (germline): LNHNV, YYDKDF (reference sequence). Trimming cost V 3 bases and J 5 bases; bases outside gene matches: 13. This CDR3 spans 17 amino acids. In DNA form, the CDR3 reads TGTGCCACCAGCAGCGGGAAGGGCGGGAGAGTAGAAAACATTCAGTACTTC. It specifies CATSSGKGGRVENIQYF.

The J gene is TRBJ2-7, the V gene TRBV24-1; possibly TRBD1 for D (5 bases). V was clipped by 8 bases and J by 3 bases, with 10 bases between them. The CDR3 has 12 amino acids. CDR1 is KGHDR, CDR2 SFDVKD, per germline. CDR3 DNA sequence: TGTGCCACCAATAGGGGAAGCTACGAGCAGTACTTC. Translation: CATNRGSYEQYF.

The gene calls are TRBV15 and TRBJ2-4; no definite D call. The germline CDR1 and CDR2 sequences are LNHNV and YYDKDF (reference sequence). V was trimmed by 0 bases and J by 11 bases, leaving 11 bases between them. The CDR3 is made up of 13 amino acids. CDR3 nucleotide sequence: TGTGCCACCAGCAGAGATGTATTTAGTGTTCAGTACTTC. Translated: CATSRDVFSVQYF. The entire variable domain, with the rest obtained from reference TRBV15 and TRBJ2-4, is as follows: DAMVIQNPRYQVTQFGKPVTLSCSQTLNHNVMYWYQQKSSQAPKLLFHYYDKDFNNEADTPDNFQSRRPNTSFCFLDIRSPGLGDTAMYLCATSRDVFSVQYFGAGTRLSVL.

The chain has TRBV5-6 and TRBJ1-5, with D maybe TRBD1 (6 bases). There are 14 residues in the CDR3. Per the germline V gene, CDR1 is SGHDT and CDR2 is YYEEEE. V shed 4 bases and J shed 0 bases, with 8 bases lying between them. The CDR3 nucleotides read TGTGCCAGCAGCCTACAGGGTAGCAATCAGCCCCAGCATTTT. Residues: CASSLQGSNQPQHF. The full variable domain, in which reference TRBV5-6 and TRBJ1-5 provide the parts outside the CDR3, is DAGVTQSPTHLIKTRGQQVTLRCSPKSGHDTVSWYQQALGQGPQFIFQYYEEEERQRGNFPDRFSGHQFPNYSSELNVNALLLGDSALYLCASSLQGSNQPQHFGDGTRLSIL.

The chain uses TRBV9 and TRBJ1-6; TRBD1 matches 8 bases. There are 17 residues in the CDR3. V was clipped by 3 bases and J by 10 bases; unmatched bases: 15. CDR1 and CDR2 from the germline V gene are SGDLS and YYNGEE. The CDR3 loop is CASSAGQVAAFGSPLHF. The CDR3 nucleotides are TGTGCCAGCAGCGCGGGACAGGTAGCCGCTTTCGGCTCACCCCTCCACTTT.

The chain joins TRBV6-2 or TRBV6-3 to TRBJ1-1; the D gene is possibly TRBD1 (6 bases). The CDR3 loop spans 15 amino acids. Trimming pared 5 bases from V and 1 base from J, leaving 14 bases between. Germline V gene sequence: CDR1 MNHEY, CDR2 SVGEGT. For the CDR3, the DNA is TGTGCCAGCAGTCCATCCGGGACAAAGAACACTGAAGCTTTCTTT. Its translation: CASSPSGTKNTEAFF.

This clone was found once. V gene TRBV7-9 combines with J gene TRBJ1-4, with D possibly matching TRBD1 (5 bases). Trimming removed 4 bases from V and 7 bases from J, with 16 bases in between. This CDR3 spans 15 amino acids. CDR1 is SEHNR, CDR2 FQNEAQ, per germline (reference sequence). The CDR3 is CASSSSGVYGEKLFF. CDR3 nucleotides: TGTGCCAGCAGCTCCTCGGGGGTTTATGGTGAAAAACTGTTTTTT.

The rearrangement joins TRBV18 to TRBJ1-4, with TRBD1 identical over 7 bases. This CDR3 spans 14 amino acids. J was trimmed by 5 bases and V by 8 bases; bases with no gene match: 8. Germline V gives CDR1 KGHSH, CDR2 LQKENI. CDR3 nucleotides: TGTGCCAGCACCAAGGCAGGGGGGAATGAAAAACTGTTTTTT. This sequence encodes CASTKAGGNEKLFF.

This chain links TRBV9 with TRBJ2-7, with 8 bases fitting TRBD2. The ends lost 0 bases at V and 4 bases at J; junction bases unmatched: 6. The CDR3 has 15 amino acids. Looked up from germline, CDR1 is SGDLS and CDR2 is YYNGEE. The DNA for the CDR3 is TGTGCCAGCAGCGTAGGTAGTAGCGGGGCTTACGAGCAGTACTTC. The encoded protein is CASSVGSSGAYEQYF.

In its sample, this clone was seen once. The rearrangement links TRBV19 to TRBJ2-7; 10 bases map to TRBD2. The CDR3 runs to 14 residues. Germline trimming cut 3 bases from V and 6 bases from J; bases unmatched to any gene: 5. Looked up from germline, CDR1 is LNHDA and CDR2 is SQIVND (reference sequence). Here the CDR3 reads CASSISSGRSEQYF. In nucleotides, the CDR3 is TGTGCCAGTAGTATTTCTAGCGGGAGAAGCGAGCAGTACTTC.

V usage is TRBV2 and J usage is TRBJ2-3; D possibly corresponds to TRBD2 (5 bases). V lost 2 bases and J lost 6, with 12 bases in between. The CDR3 runs to 14 residues. Germline CDR1 and CDR2: SNHLY and FYNNEI. CDR3 protein: CASSELLVRDTQYF. The CDR3 coding sequence is TGTGCCAGCAGTGAATTACTAGTTCGCGATACGCAGTATTTT. The whole variable domain, filled in from reference TRBV2 and TRBJ2-3, reads EPEVTQTPSHQVTQMGQEVILRCVPISNHLYFYWYRQILGQKVEFLVSFYNNEISEKSEIFDDQFSVERPDGSNFTLKIRSTKLEDSAMYFCASSELLVRDTQYFGPGTRLTVL.

The genes are TRBV18 and TRBJ2-7, with 11 nucleotides matching TRBD2. Losses at the gene ends were 3 bases for V and 0 bases for J; bases not matched to a gene: 10. CDR3 length equals 18 residues. Germline V gene lookup returns CDR1 KGHSH and CDR2 LQKENI. CDR3 DNA: TGTGCCAGCTCACCTGCACTAGCGGGAGCTGCTAGCTCCTACGAGCAGTACTTC. Translation: CASSPALAGAASSYEQYF.

The chain joins TRBV7-2 to TRBJ2-7, with D perhaps TRBD2 (6 bases). Germline values: CDR1 SGHTA, CDR2 FQGNSA. The CDR3 runs 15 residues. Trimming left V 3 bases short and J 0 bases short, with 12 bases between. CDR3 bases: TGTGCCAGCAGCTTCGGGGGAGCGCTCTCCTACGAGCAGTACTTC. Translation gives CASSFGGALSYEQYF.

J is TRBJ1-1 and V is TRBV7-8, with 7 bases lining up with TRBD1. The CDR3 consists of 14 residues. From germline, CDR1 is SGHVS and CDR2 FQNEAQ. Germline trimming cut 7 bases from V and 2 bases from J; bases unmatched to any gene: 7. The CDR3: CASTTDRVNTEAFF. CDR3 in DNA: TGTGCCAGCACAACTGACAGGGTTAACACTGAAGCTTTCTTT.

This clone was seen a few times. The chain carries TRBV19 and TRBJ2-2, with 10 bases matching TRBD1. Germline CDR1 and CDR2: LNHDA and SQIVND (reference sequence). V trimming: 8 bases; J trimming: 4 bases; junction bases outside the gene matches: 10. The CDR3 spans 16 residues. The CDR3 is CASAAGTGESTGELFF. CDR3 DNA: TGTGCCAGTGCGGCCGGGACAGGGGAGAGCACCGGGGAGCTGTTTTTT.

The rearrangement links TRBV19 to TRBJ1-1, with D possibly TRBD1 on 6 matching bases. V gave up 4 bases and J gave up 3 bases, with 18 bases separating them. This CDR3 contains 16 residues. Germline-derived CDR1 and CDR2 are LNHDA and SQIVND (reference sequence). In DNA form, the CDR3 reads TGTGCCAGTAGTAAGAGGTCAGGGGTGAGTGACACTGAAGCTTTCTTT. Encoded protein: CASSKRSGVSDTEAFF. Variable domain in full (rest from reference TRBV19 and TRBJ1-1): DGGITQSPKYLFRKEGQNVTLSCEQNLNHDAMYWYRQDPGQGLRLIYYSQIVNDFQKGDIAEGYSVSREKKESFPLTVTSAQKNPTAFYLCASSKRSGVSDTEAFFGQGTRLTVV.

The J gene is TRBJ2-1, the V gene TRBV4-1, with TRBD2 identical over 9 bases. This CDR3 comprises 18 residues. After removal of 0 bases from V and 8 bases from J, the junction contained 14 bases not matched to a gene. Germline-derived CDR1 and CDR2 are MGHRA and YSYEKL. The CDR3 sequence: CASSQDKWRREGRYEQFF. In nucleotides, the CDR3 is TGCGCCAGCAGCCAAGATAAGTGGCGGCGGGAGGGCCGGTATGAGCAGTTCTTC.

The chain employs TRBV4-3 and TRBJ2-7, with D maybe TRBD1 (6 bases). CDR1 and CDR2 (germline): LGHNA, YSLEER. Trimming removed 3 bases from V and 0 bases from J, with 15 bases in between. The CDR3 has 16 residues. CDR3 sequence reads: CASSHKQGESSYEQYF. The CDR3 DNA is TGCGCCAGCAGCCACAAACAGGGTGAAAGCTCCTACGAGCAGTACTTC.

The chain has TRBV28 and TRBJ1-1; 7 bases map to TRBD1. Per germline, CDR1 MDHEN and CDR2 SYDVKM. This CDR3 has 15 residues. Trimming removed 5 bases from V and 0 bases from J; junction bases left unmatched: 6. The CDR3 region has the DNA TGTGCCAGCAGTATGACAGGGCTCATGAACACTGAAGCTTTCTTT. Translation gives CASSMTGLMNTEAFF.

The V call is TRBV18, the J call TRBJ2-3; D possibly corresponds to TRBD1 (6 bases). Germline CDR1 reads KGHSH; CDR2 reads LQKENI. V lost 0 bases, J lost 7 bases, and 17 bases lay in between. The CDR3 runs to 16 residues. In DNA form, the CDR3 reads TGTGCCAGCTCACCACCGGGACAAGCAAATCCCAATACGCAGTATTTT. It codes for CASSPPGQANPNTQYF.

The chain joins TRBV6-5 to TRBJ2-7; maybe TRBD1 (6 bases). The CDR3 extends over 15 amino acids. Between the trimmed V and J ends, which lost 6 bases and 2 bases, there was a span of 17 bases. CDR1 and CDR2 (germline): MNHEY, SVGAGI. The CDR3 region has the DNA TGTGCCAGCAGCCCCCCACAGGGTCCCGCCTACGAGCAGTACTTC. Protein sequence: CASSPPQGPAYEQYF.

This rearrangement joins TRBV15 to TRBJ1-4; 7 nucleotides agree with TRBD1. This CDR3 region has 14 residues. Trimming at V came to 4 bases and at J to 2 bases, leaving 1 base not matched to a gene. Germline V CDR1 and CDR2: LNHNV, YYDKDF (reference sequence). The CDR3 is CATSTDRTNEKLFF. The CDR3 nucleotides read TGTGCCACCAGCACGGACAGGACTAATGAAAAACTGTTTTTT.